This T cell receptor (beta chain) was sequenced during a study of blood T cell repertoires in COVID-19. Per germline, CDR1 MNHEY and CDR2 SMNVEV (reference sequence). V shed 5 bases and J shed 4 bases, with 14 bases lying between them. The CDR3 is 14 residues long. Per the study methods: The authors estimated nucleated cell counts from reference gene primer amplification. Using immunoSEQ multiplex PCR, the repertoire was profiled, and TCRdb retains in-frame clones only, with some absent. D and trimming come from the DNA, and the V and J calls and clone size come from that table. The table lists approximately 390,000 clones, more than 70% of them singletons. While infection was still active, Seattle patients were enrolled and then followed longitudinally.

Sample: peripheral blood. The TCR sequence derives from a woman aged 55-69 years with COVID-19, enrolled during active disease. This chain uses TRBV27 with TRBJ1-1; D unresolved. CDR3 amino acids: CASSRGISFTEAFF. CDR3 in DNA: TGTGCCAGCAGTCGGGGAATATCGTTCACTGAAGCTTTCTTT.